The clone carrying this T cell receptor (beta chain) was counted ten times or more. What it binds is not known. These data originate in a study of regulatory T cells in long-lasting Graves disease. About the research overall: Over-5-year antithyroid drug use with positive TSH receptor antibodies defined persistent Graves' disease in the study. Study findings and constraints: It was possible that the small sample size reduced accuracy. Whereas about a thousand public clonotypes were shared by new patients, persistent patients shared more, at roughly 2,500.

As to time point: persistent/refractory GD, antithyroid drugs over 5 years with positive TRAb. RNA isolated from PBMCs was used to make the TCR library. Staff drew roughly 10 milliliters of peripheral blood into EDTA tubes. Sequencing libraries for TCR beta were prepared with iRepertoire HTBI primers and Arm-PCR of CDR3 regions. TCRdb analysed the multiplex PCR reads with MiXCR anew, one entry per CDR3 protein. The sample has approximately 690,000 distinct CDR3 sequences; about 32% are singletons. With 2 bases clipped from V and 1 base from J, the junction kept 7 bases outside the gene matches. The CDR3 loop spans 16 amino acids. Germline V gene sequence: CDR1 SNHLY, CDR2 FYNNEI.

V usage is TRBV2 and J usage is TRBJ2-5; 7 positions agree with TRBD1. The TCR comes from a female donor with Graves disease. Material: peripheral blood mononuclear cells (PBMCs), obtained when the disease was refractory, from a patient treated with antithyroid drugs. CDR3 sequence: CASSENHRGLQETQYF. In nucleotides, the CDR3 is TGTGCCAGCAGTGAAAACCACAGGGGCCTCCAAGAGACCCAGTACTTC.